Below, one T cell receptor beta chain is given with its context. The data originate from a study of cytomegalovirus exposure and HLA in healthy donors. Trimming stripped 1 base from V and 7 bases from J, with 11 bases between. Germline V gives CDR1 SGHNT, CDR2 YYREEE (reference sequence). CDR3 length: 14 amino acids. PCR was performed using 60 Vbeta and 13 Jbeta primers. Clones were read by immunoSEQ multiplex PCR, and TCRdb kept only the in-frame ones, dropping some. The sample has 150,000 to 200,000 clones; about four fifths are singletons. This receptor was identified in a woman between 50 and 59 years old in good health and CMV-seropositive. The sequenced material came from PBMCs. The chain joins TRBV5-4 to TRBJ1-4; a weak D match, TRBD1 (5 bases). The CDR3 coding sequence is TGTGCCAGCAGCTTGTCGGGGGTGGGTGAAAAACTGTTTTTT. It yields the protein CASSLSGVGEKLFF.